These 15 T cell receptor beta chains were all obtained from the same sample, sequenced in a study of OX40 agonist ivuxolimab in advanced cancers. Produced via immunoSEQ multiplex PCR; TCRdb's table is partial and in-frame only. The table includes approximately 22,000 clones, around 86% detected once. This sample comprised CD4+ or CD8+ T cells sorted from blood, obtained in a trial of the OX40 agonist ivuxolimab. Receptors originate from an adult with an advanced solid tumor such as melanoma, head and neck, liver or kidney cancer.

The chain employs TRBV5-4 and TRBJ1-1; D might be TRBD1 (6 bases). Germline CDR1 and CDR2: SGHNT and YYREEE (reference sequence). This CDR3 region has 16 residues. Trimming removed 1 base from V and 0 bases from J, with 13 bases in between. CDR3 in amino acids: CASSLLTGTVNTEAFF. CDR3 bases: TGTGCCAGCAGCTTGTTAACAGGGACCGTGAACACTGAAGCTTTCTTT.

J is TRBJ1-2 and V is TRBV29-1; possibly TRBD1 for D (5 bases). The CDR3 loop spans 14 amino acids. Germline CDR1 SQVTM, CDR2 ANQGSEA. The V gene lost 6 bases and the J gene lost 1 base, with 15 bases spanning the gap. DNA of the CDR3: TGCAGCGTAATGGAGGGGATCGGTAACTATGGCTACACCTTC. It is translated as CSVMEGIGNYGYTF. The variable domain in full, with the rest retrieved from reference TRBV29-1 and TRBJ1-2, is SAVISQKPSRDICQRGTSLTIQCQVDSQVTMMFWYRQQPGQSLTLIATANQGSEATYESGFVIDKFPISRPNLTFSTLTVSNMSPEDSSIYLCSVMEGIGNYGYTFGSGTRLTVV.

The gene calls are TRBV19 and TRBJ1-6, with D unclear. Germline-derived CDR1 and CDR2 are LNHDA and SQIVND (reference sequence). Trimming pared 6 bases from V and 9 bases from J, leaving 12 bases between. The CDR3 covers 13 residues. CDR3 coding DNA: TGTGCCAGTAGCCAGGATATATCTTCACCCCTCCACTTT. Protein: CASSQDISSPLHF.

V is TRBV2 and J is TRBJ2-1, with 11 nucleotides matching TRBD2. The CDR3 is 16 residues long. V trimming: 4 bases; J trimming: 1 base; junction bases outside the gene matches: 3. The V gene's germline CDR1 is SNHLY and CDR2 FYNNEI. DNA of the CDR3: TGTGCCAGCAGTGTCGTAGCGGGAGGGTCCTACAATGAGCAGTTCTTC. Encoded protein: CASSVVAGGSYNEQFF.

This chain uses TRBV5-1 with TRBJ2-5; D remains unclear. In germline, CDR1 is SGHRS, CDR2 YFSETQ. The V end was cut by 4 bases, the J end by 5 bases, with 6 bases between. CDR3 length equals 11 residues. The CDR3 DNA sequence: TGCGCCAGCAGCCACGGGGAGACCCAGTACTTC. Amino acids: CASSHGETQYF.

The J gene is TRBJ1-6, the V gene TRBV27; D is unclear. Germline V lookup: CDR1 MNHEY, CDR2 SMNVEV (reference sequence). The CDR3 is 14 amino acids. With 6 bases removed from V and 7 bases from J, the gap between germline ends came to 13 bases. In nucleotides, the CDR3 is TGTGCCAGCAGCCCCCGGGGTGGGAATTCACCCCTCCACTTT. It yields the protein CASSPRGGNSPLHF.

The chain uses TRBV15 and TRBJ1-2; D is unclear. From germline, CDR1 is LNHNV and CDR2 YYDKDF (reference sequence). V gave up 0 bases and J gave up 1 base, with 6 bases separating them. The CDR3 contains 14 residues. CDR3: CATSRDGSNYGYTF. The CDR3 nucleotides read TGTGCCACCAGCAGAGACGGCAGTAACTATGGCTACACCTTC.

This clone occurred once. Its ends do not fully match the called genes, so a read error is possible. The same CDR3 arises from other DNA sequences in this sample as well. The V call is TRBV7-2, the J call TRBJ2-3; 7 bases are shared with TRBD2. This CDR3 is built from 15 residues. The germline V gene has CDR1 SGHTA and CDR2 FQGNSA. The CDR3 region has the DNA TGCGCCAGCAGCCAAGACAAGCGGGACACAGATACGCAGTATTTT. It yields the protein CASSQDKRDTDTQYF.

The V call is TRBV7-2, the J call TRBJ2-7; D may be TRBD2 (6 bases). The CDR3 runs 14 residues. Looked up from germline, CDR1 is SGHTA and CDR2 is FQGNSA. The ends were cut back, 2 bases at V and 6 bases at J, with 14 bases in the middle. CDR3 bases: TGTGCCAGCAGCTTAACGGGACTCGTGGGCGAGCAGTACTTC. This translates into CASSLTGLVGEQYF.

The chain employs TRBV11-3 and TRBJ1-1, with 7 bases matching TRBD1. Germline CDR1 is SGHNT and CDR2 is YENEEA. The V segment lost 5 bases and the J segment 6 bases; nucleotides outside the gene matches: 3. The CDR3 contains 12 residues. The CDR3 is CASSRTGAEAFF. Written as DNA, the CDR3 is TGTGCCAGCAGCCGTACAGGGGCTGAAGCTTTCTTT.

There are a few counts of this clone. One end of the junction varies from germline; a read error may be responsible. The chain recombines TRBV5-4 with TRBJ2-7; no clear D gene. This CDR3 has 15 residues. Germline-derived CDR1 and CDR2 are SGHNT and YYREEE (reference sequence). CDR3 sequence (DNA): TGTGCCAGCAGTTTGGACCCAAGTAACTCCTACGAGCAGTACTTC. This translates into CASSLDPSNSYEQYF.

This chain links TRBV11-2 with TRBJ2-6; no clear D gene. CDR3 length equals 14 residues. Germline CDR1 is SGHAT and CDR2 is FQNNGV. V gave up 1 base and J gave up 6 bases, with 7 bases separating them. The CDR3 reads CASSLVGSANVLTF. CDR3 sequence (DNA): TGTGCCAGCAGCTTAGTCGGGTCGGCCAACGTCCTGACTTTC.

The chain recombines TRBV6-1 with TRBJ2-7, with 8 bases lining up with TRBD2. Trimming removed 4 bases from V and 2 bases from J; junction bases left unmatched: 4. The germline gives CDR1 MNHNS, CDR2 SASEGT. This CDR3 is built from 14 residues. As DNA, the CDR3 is TGTGCCAGCAGTGCGGGACTAGGTACCTACGAGCAGTACTTC. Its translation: CASSAGLGTYEQYF.

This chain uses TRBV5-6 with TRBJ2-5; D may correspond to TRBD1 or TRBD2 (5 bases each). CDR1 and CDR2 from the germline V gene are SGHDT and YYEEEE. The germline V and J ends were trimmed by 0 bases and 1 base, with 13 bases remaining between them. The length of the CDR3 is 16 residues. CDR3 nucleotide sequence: TGTGCCAGCAGCTTGGGGCTATTAGGGACCCAAGAGACCCAGTACTTC. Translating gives CASSLGLLGTQETQYF.

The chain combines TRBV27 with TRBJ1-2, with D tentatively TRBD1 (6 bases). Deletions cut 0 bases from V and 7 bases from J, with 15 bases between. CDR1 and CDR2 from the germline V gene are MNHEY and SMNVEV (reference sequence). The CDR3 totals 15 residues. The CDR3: CASSLSGGGFGGYTF. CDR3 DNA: TGTGCCAGCAGTTTATCTGGGGGCGGTTTCGGTGGCTACACCTTC.